This T cell receptor (beta chain) stems from a study of HIV-infected children after antiretroviral therapy interruption (dated by TCRdb to between 2018 and 2020). Background on the whole study: All eight included children had a CD4+ count above 500 and a viral load below 50 copies/ml, with four on planned treatment interruption and four on continuous treatment. For the continuous-treatment arm, samples from the corresponding weeks 0, 48 and 150 were analyzed. Most participating children had recorded exposure to EBV and CMV. For the interruption arm, samples were taken at week 0, at week 12, at the end of interruption (week 24 or 48), and roughly 3 years after the study ended. TCR repertoires were compared between children on planned treatment interruption and children on continuous antiretroviral treatment, alongside thymic output measurements. Median age was approximately 9.3 years in the interruption group and approximately 8 years in the continuous treatment group. General study outcomes and caveats: Minor non-naive CD45RA+ populations, such as EMRA or stem memory cells, might be present among the sorted CD45RA+ naive cells. The naive CD4+ Gini coefficient rose by the end of treatment interruption, suggesting clonal expansion, and returned to baseline by 3 years. In the naive CD4+ repertoires of PTI patients, CDR3 sharing between time points dropped after the start of interruption, while many sequences were shared between the end of interruption and 3 years later. The low number of patients is regarded as a limitation, and the data should be interpreted with caution.

Library preparation was by 3' RACE. To correct PCR amplification bias, TCR libraries were generated from RNA with a 3' RACE protocol that used unique molecular identifiers. As many as 12 amplicon libraries were pooled and then sequenced on an Illumina MiSeq using v2 2x250 paired-end chemistry. Processing in the source paper ran as follows. Decombinator was used to process the reads, assigning V and J genes and CDR3 and applying barcode-based correction of errors and PCR bias. Before Gini coefficients were calculated with the R ineq package, the repertoires were subsampled to the same depth. GLIPH, Hamming distance and a shared triplet metric were used to assess CDR3 similarity. TCRdb handled the public reads itself, with Q25 trimming in fastp and clone calling in MiXCR, and kept productive beta chains. Identical CDR3 protein sequences are pooled into one entry, listed with their most common genes and DNA. The V and J calls come from TCRdb's annotation, not from the publication. The sample table contains around 50,000 distinct CDR3 sequences; only one count was recorded for 4.3% of them. About 0.7% of the sample belongs to the ten largest clones.

This specimen's treatment or condition label, interpreted: PENTA 11 planned treatment interruption arm or continuous ART arm. The participants, all children from the United Kingdom aged 2 to 15 years, had been on at least three-drug ART for a minimum of 24 weeks. Cryopreserved PBMCs containing at least 5 million viable cells were needed, and several candidate patients were excluded because their viable PBMC yield was low. Naive CD4+ CD45RA+ CD45RO- T cells were FACS-sorted from thawed PBMCs on a FACSAria III cell sorter. After sorting, the cells were fixed and RNA was extracted first with the RNeasy FFPE kit and then with the RNeasy Micro kit. The germline V gene gives CDR1 as ENHRY and CDR2 as SYGVKD. The cysteine opens and the phenylalanine closes a CDR3 of 11 amino acids. Only the CDR3 DNA stays, 33 bases, in frame from base 1. The V end loses 6 bases and the J end loses 6 bases, and a stretch of 7 bases separates them.

Ten or more counts support this clonotype. It lacks a known antigen. One base away there is no much larger clone; base qualities are not given. The V gene is TRBV10-3 and the J gene is TRBJ2-3; too little of a D gene remains to name it. The source is a pool of human donors with HIV. The sample consisted of CD45RA+ CD4+ T cells from PBMCs, pooled from several time points, taken from a donor given antiretroviral therapy, either interrupted or continuous. The sample's cell subset or site label, decoded: naive CD4+ CD45RA+ CD45RO- T cells. The CDR3 region: CAISPRDTQYF. The DNA sequence is TGTGCCATCAGCCCCCGGGATACGCAGTATTTT.